This T cell receptor beta chain was observed in a study of blood T cell repertoires in COVID-19. Some clones are missing from TCRdb's copy, which holds only in-frame ones; the method was immunoSEQ multiplex PCR. This table has 25,000 to 30,000 clones, 70% to 85% appearing once. V dropped 3 bases and J dropped 1 base, with 6 bases sitting between them. This CDR3 comprises 13 residues. The germline V gene has CDR1 SGHNT and CDR2 YENEEA. The TCR sequence derives from a man older than 75 with active or convalescent COVID-19. The chain employs TRBV11-3 and TRBJ2-5; a weak D match, TRBD2 (5 bases). Sequencing was carried out using peripheral blood. CDR3 sequence: CASSLGSQETQYF. CDR3 in DNA: TGTGCCAGCAGCTTGGGGAGCCAAGAGACCCAGTACTTC. The full variable domain, in which reference TRBV11-3 and TRBJ2-5 provide the parts outside the CDR3, is EAGVVQSPRYKIIEKKQPVAFWCNPISGHNTLYWYLQNLGQGPELLIRYENEEAVDDSQLPKDRFSAERLKGVDSTLKIQPAELGDSAVYLCASSLGSQETQYFGPGTRLLVL.